These T cell receptor beta chains were read from a single sample in a study of cytomegalovirus exposure and HLA in healthy donors. Profiling relied on immunoSEQ multiplex PCR, and the TCRdb table lists in-frame clones only, not all of them. The profile shows over 120,000 clones, around 10% of them singletons. Material: PBMCs. Source of these receptors: a man aged 45 to 65 in good health and CMV-seronegative. Both conserved end residues are part of each CDR3. Fields, in order: clone size, J gene, D gene, V gene, CDR3 DNA, CDR3 protein. A D gene is named only where the DNA matches it firmly. Some rows mark clone size as missing; the rest say once, few, many or name a class of expanded clone.

>.|TRBJ1-5|TRBD1|TRBV4-1
TGCGCCAGCAGCCAATCCCCGGACAGGGCTCACCATCAGCCCCAGCATTTT
CASSQSPDRAHHQPQHF
>few|TRBJ2-3|.|TRBV7-8
TGTGCCAGCAGCCCGTGGGTAGCGTCTAGCACAGATACGCAGTATTTT
CASSPWVASSTDTQYF
>.|TRBJ2-3|.|TRBV14
TGTGCCAGCAGCCTACACTTCGGGAGCACAGATACGCAGTATTTT
CASSLHFGSTDTQYF
>few|TRBJ1-6|.|TRBV19
TGTGCCAGTACTGTGCCAGGGAATAATTCACCCCTCCACTTT
CASTVPGNNSPLHF
>few|TRBJ1-1|.|TRBV2
TGTGCCAGCAGAAGGACAGCGAACACTGAAGCTTTCTTT
CASRRTANTEAFF
>few|TRBJ2-7|.|TRBV15
TGTGCCACCAGCAGAGAAAACAGGGCCCCCTACGAGCAGTACTTC
CATSRENRAPYEQYF
>.|TRBJ2-5|.|TRBV30
TGTGCCTACAGGGAGCGGGAGACCCAGTACTTC
CAYRERETQYF
>few|TRBJ2-7|.|TRBV23-1
TGCGCCAGCAGTCCACTCCCCTACGAGCAGTACTTC
CASSPLPYEQYF
>few|TRBJ1-2|TRBD1|TRBV5-6
TGTGCCAGCAGCTTGGGTGGGACAGTGGAGTACTATGGCTACACCTTC
CASSLGGTVEYYGYTF
>.|TRBJ1-5|.|TRBV30
TGTGCCTGGGCCCGTGAGAGCCAGCCCCAGCATTTT
CAWARESQPQHF
>few|TRBJ1-2|.|TRBV6-1
TGTGCCAGCAGATCCTTGGCCTATGGCTACACCTTC
CASRSLAYGYTF
>.|TRBJ2-7|TRBD2|TRBV6-5
TGTGCCAGCAGATCCGGGAGGGAGGGCTCCTACGAGCAGTACTTC
CASRSGREGSYEQYF
>many|TRBJ1-1|.|TRBV7-9
TGTGCCAGCAGCTTTAATCCTGAAGCTTTCTTT
CASSFNPEAFF
>few|TRBJ1-2|TRBD1|TRBV7-6
TGTGCCAGCAGCAACAGGGGGGGAAGAGCTAACTATGGCTACACCTTC
CASSNRGGRANYGYTF
>few|TRBJ1-1|TRBD1|TRBV10-1
TGCGCCAGTTCGATGGGACAGGGGTGGACTGAAGCTTTCTTT
CASSMGQGWTEAFF
>.|TRBJ2-7|TRBD1|TRBV28
TGTGCCAGCAGGTCCACCGGGACAGCCACCTACGAGCAGTACTTC
CASRSTGTATYEQYF
>few|TRBJ1-4|TRBD1|TRBV18
TGTGCCAGCTCACGGGGACAGGGTGATTTGGATTTGTTTTTT
CASSRGQGDLDLFF
>many|TRBJ1-2|.|TRBV2
TGTGCCAGCAGTGAACAGGGGTCTGATGGCTACACCTTC
CASSEQGSDGYTF
>.|TRBJ2-1|TRBD2|TRBV27
TGTGCCAGCAGTGAATCCGGGACTAGCGGGAGCGATGAGCAGTTCTTC
CASSESGTSGSDEQFF
>few|TRBJ2-7|.|TRBV11-2
TGTGCCAGCAGCCCCCAGGGCGAGCAGTACTTC
CASSPQGEQYF
>.|TRBJ1-1|TRBD1|TRBV5-1
TGCGCCAGCAGCATAACCGGGACAGGGGGCGGGACTGAAGCTTTCTTT
CASSITGTGGGTEAFF
>.|TRBJ2-2|.|TRBV5-4
TGTGCCAGCAGCTTGGACGGGAGAAACACCGGGGAGCTGTTTTTT
CASSLDGRNTGELFF
>few|TRBJ2-7|.|TRBV6-1
TGTGCCAGCACTCAACGACAGAACTACGAGCAGTACTTC
CASTQRQNYEQYF
>.|TRBJ1-2|.|TRBV5-4
TGTGCCAGCAGCTTGTACAGGGACTATGGCTACACCTTC
CASSLYRDYGYTF
>.|TRBJ2-7|TRBD1|TRBV6-1
TGTGCCAGCAGTTCAGGGGACAGGGTAGCCTACGAGCAGTACTTC
CASSSGDRVAYEQYF
>few|TRBJ2-7|TRBD1|TRBV6-6
TGTGCCAGCAACTTAGGGACAGGGACAGGCGAGCAGTACTTC
CASNLGTGTGEQYF
>.|TRBJ2-2|TRBD1|TRBV5-1
TGCGCCAGCCGACAGGGGCCCGGGGAGCTGTTTTTT
CASRQGPGELFF
>few|TRBJ2-7|TRBD2|TRBV19
TGTGCCAGTAGTACAGGACTAGAGCAGCAGTACTTC
CASSTGLEQQYF
>many|TRBJ2-7|.|TRBV14
TGTGCCAGCAGCCAAGAATCAGGTCTCTTGGACGAGCAGTACTTC
CASSQESGLLDEQYF
>many|TRBJ1-5|.|TRBV7-9
TGTGCCAGCAGCTTAGGAGGTTATAGCAATCAGCCCCAGCATTTT
CASSLGGYSNQPQHF
>few|TRBJ1-1|TRBD1|TRBV19
TGTGCCAGCAGGGACAGTTATAACACTGAAGCTTTCTTT
CASRDSYNTEAFF
>few|TRBJ2-7|TRBD1|TRBV2
TGTGCCAGCAGTCCGCGGCAGGGGGATTTGTCAGAGCAGTACTTC
CASSPRQGDLSEQYF
>.|TRBJ1-2|.|TRBV7-8
TGTGCCAGCAGCTTAGGGCAGGGGTTTAGGTCTGGCTACACCTTC
CASSLGQGFRSGYTF
>.|TRBJ2-1|.|TRBV27
TGTGCCAGCAGCGGCGGGGCTTTTGAGCAGTTCTTC
CASSGGAFEQFF
>.|TRBJ2-5|.|TRBV7-8
TGTGCCAGCAGCCAATCCGGGACAAACTGGGAGACCCAGTACTTC
CASSQSGTNWETQYF
>few|TRBJ2-7|TRBD2|TRBV18
TGTGCCAGCTCACCGAGCGGGGACTACGAGCAGTACTTC
CASSPSGDYEQYF
>few|TRBJ1-3|TRBD1|TRBV30
TGTGCCTGGAGGACAGGGGGGGCCTCTGGAAACACCATATATTTT
CAWRTGGASGNTIYF
>few|TRBJ2-4|.|TRBV6-1
TGTGCCAGCAGTGATATGCAGTTGGAAAACATTCAGTACTTC
CASSDMQLENIQYF
>few|TRBJ1-2|TRBD1|TRBV30
TGTGCCTGGAGTTCCGAAGACAGGGAAATTAGACCTAACTATGGCTACACCTTC
CAWSSEDREIRPNYGYTF
>few|TRBJ1-2|TRBD1|TRBV6-1
TGTGCCAGCAGTGAATTGGGCAGGGGGTTTGGCTACACCTTC
CASSELGRGFGYTF
>few|TRBJ1-4|.|TRBV12-2
TGTGCAAGTCGCCGGGGGGGCAGGATTGAAAAACTGTTTTTT
CASRRGGRIEKLFF
>.|TRBJ2-1|.|TRBV5-4
TGTGCCAGCAATGAGGGAAACTCCTACAATGAGCAGTTCTTC
CASNEGNSYNEQFF
>few|TRBJ1-1|TRBD1|TRBV7-9
TGTGCCAGCAGCAAACAGGGGGCTGGATTAGACGAAGCTTTCTTT
CASSKQGAGLDEAFF
>.|TRBJ1-5|.|TRBV30
TGTGCCTGGAGTTTCCCTGGAGGCAATCAGCCCCAGCATTTT
CAWSFPGGNQPQHF
>.|TRBJ1-3|TRBD1|TRBV4-2
TGTGCCAGCAGCCAAGGCAGGGGGCGAGGAAACACCATATATTTT
CASSQGRGRGNTIYF
>few|TRBJ2-1|.|TRBV27
TGTGCCAGCAGTTTATCGCACGGTCGCAATGAGCAGTTCTTC
CASSLSHGRNEQFF
>few|TRBJ1-2|TRBD1|TRBV6-5
TGTGCCAGCAGTGGGGGACAGGGACTATATGGCTACACCTTC
CASSGGQGLYGYTF
>.|TRBJ1-4|.|TRBV4-2
TGTGCCAGCAGCCAGAACCCGACAGCTAATGAAAAACTGTTTTTT
CASSQNPTANEKLFF
>.|TRBJ2-1|.|TRBV6-5
TGTGCCAGCAGTTCCGACTACCTGAGCTCCTACAATGAGCAGTTCTTC
CASSSDYLSSYNEQFF